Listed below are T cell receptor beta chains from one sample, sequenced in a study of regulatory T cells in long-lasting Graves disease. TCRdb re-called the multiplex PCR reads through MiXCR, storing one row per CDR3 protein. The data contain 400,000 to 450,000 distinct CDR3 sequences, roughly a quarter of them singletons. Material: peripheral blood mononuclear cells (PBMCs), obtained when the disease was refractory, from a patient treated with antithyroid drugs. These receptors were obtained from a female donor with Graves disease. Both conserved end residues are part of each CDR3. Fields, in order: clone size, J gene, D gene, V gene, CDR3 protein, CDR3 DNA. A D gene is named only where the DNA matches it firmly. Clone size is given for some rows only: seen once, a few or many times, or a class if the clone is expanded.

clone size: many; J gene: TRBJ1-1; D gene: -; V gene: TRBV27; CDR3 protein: CASSKGGTYLNTEAFF; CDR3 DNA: TGTGCCAGCAGTAAGGGCGGGACTTACTTAAACACTGAAGCTTTCTTT
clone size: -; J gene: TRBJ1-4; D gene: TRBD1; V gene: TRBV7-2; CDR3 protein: CASSQGTGQGEEKLFF; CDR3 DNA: TGTGCCAGCAGCCAAGGCACCGGACAGGGGGAAGAAAAACTGTTTTTT
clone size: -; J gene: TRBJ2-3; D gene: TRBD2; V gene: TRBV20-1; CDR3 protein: CSARDKAGGDTQYF; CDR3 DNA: TGCAGTGCTAGAGATAAAGCGGGAGGAGATACGCAGTATTTT
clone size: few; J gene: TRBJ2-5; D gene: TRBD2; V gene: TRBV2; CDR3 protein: CASSDPTSVMFKTQYF; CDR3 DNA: TGTGCCAGCAGTGATCCCACTAGCGTCATGTTTAAGACCCAGTACTTC
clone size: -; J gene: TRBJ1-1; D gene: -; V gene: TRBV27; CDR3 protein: CASNLGVRTEAFF; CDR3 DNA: TGTGCCAGCAATTTAGGGGTAAGGACTGAAGCTTTCTTT
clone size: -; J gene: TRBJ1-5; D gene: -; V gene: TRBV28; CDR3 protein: CASNPSNQPQHF; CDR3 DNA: TGTGCCAGCAATCCCAGCAATCAGCCCCAGCATTTT
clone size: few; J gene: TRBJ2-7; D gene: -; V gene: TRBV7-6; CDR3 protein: CASSSGPVYEQYF; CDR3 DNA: TGTGCCAGCAGCTCCGGACCCGTGTACGAGCAGTACTTC
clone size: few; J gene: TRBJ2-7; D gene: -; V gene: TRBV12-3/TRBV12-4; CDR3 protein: CASSSRQDGWEQYF; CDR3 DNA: TGTGCCAGCAGTTCCCGACAGGATGGCTGGGAGCAGTACTTC
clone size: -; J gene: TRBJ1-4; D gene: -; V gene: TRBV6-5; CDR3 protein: CASSYAGTTNEKLFF; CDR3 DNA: TGTGCCAGCAGTTATGCCGGGACAACTAATGAAAAACTGTTTTTT
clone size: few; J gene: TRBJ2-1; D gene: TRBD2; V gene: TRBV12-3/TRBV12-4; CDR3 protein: CASSFRAGHEQFF; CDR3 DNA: TGTGCCAGCAGTTTTAGAGCGGGGCATGAGCAGTTCTTC
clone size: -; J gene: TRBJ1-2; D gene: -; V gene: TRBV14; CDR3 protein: CASSRGWGLGYGYTF; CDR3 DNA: TGTGCCAGCAGCCGAGGCTGGGGTCTCGGCTATGGCTACACCTTC
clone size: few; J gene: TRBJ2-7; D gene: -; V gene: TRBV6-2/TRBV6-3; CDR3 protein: CASSYSLSGASYEQYF; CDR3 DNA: TGTGCCAGCAGTTACTCGCTGTCAGGGGCCTCCTACGAGCAGTACTTC
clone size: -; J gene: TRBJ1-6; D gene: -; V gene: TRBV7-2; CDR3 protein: CASSLQVLGVESSYNSPLHF; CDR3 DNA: TGTGCCAGCAGCCTTCAGGTCTTGGGCGTGGAAAGCTCCTATAATTCACCCCTCCACTTT
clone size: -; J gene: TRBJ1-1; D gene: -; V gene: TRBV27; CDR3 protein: CASSPLQAQNTEAFF; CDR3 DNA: TGTGCCAGCAGTCCCTTACAGGCACAGAACACTGAAGCTTTCTTT
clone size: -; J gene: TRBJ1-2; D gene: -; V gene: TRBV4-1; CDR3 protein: CASSPIPDGPGGYTF; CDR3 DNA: TGCGCCAGCAGCCCAATACCGGACGGGCCGGGGGGCTACACCTTC
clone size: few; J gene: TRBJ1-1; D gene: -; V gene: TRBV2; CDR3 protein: CASSGGRTRNTEAFF; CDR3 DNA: TGTGCCAGCTCAGGTGGCAGAACGAGGAACACTGAAGCTTTCTTT
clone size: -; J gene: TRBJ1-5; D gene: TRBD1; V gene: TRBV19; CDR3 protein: CASTDRGSLSNQPQHF; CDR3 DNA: TGTGCCAGTACGGACAGGGGTTCCCTTAGCAATCAGCCCCAGCATTTT
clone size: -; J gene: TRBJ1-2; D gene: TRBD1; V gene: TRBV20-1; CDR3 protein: CSARGGGEGGGYTF; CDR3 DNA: TGCAGTGCTAGAGGAGGGGGCGAGGGTGGTGGCTACACCTTC
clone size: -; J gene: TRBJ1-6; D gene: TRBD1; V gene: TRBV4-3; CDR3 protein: CASSQEAGGNSPLHF; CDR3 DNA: TGCGCCAGCAGCCAAGAAGCAGGGGGGAATTCACCCCTCCACTTT
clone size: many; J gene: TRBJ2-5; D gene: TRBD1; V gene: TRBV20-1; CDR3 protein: CSARSRRGQGMETQYF; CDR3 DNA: TGCAGTGCTAGAAGCCGGAGGGGACAGGGGATGGAGACCCAGTACTTC
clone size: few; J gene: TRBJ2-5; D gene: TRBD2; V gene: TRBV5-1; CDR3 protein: CASSLLAGAGETQYF; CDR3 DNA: TGCGCCAGCAGCTTGTTAGCGGGAGCGGGTGAGACCCAGTACTTC
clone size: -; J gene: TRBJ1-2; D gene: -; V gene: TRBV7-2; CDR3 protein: CASSPSGPNYGYTF; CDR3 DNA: TGTGCCAGCAGCCCTAGCGGGCCGAACTATGGCTACACCTTC
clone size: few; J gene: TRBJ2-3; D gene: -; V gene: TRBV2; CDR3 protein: CASSEVGRGGTDTQYF; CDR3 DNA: TGTGCCAGCAGTGAAGTCGGCAGGGGAGGCACAGATACGCAGTATTTT
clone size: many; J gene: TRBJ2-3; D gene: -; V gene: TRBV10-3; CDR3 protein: CAISKDLVGSDTQYF; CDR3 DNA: TGTGCCATCAGTAAGGACCTCGTGGGGTCGGATACGCAGTATTTT
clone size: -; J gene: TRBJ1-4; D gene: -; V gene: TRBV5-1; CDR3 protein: CASSSMGRSNEKLFF; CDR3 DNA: TGCGCCAGCAGCAGTATGGGCAGGAGTAATGAAAAACTGTTTTTT
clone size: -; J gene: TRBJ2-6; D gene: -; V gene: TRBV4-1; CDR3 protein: CASSLYEPTGASGANVLTF; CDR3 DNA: TGCGCCAGCAGCCTATATGAACCGACAGGCGCGTCTGGGGCCAACGTCCTGACTTTC
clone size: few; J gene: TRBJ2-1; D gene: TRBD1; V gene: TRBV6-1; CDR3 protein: CASMLQGFGYNEQFF; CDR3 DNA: TGTGCCAGCATGCTACAGGGGTTTGGGTACAATGAGCAGTTCTTC
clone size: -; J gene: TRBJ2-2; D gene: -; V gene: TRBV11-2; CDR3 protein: CASSLIRGTGELFF; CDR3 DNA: TGTGCCAGCAGCTTAATCCGGGGCACCGGGGAGCTGTTTTTT
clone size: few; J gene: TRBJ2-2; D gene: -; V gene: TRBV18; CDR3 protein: CASSPSGAGELFF; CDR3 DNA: TGTGCCAGCTCACCTTCAGGGGCCGGGGAGCTGTTTTTT
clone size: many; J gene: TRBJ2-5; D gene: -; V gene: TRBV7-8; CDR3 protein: CASSFRGPEQETQYF; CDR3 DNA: TGTGCCAGCAGCTTCAGGGGACCGGAACAAGAGACCCAGTACTTC
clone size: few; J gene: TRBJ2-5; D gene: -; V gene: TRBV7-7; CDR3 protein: CASSLFTLETQYF; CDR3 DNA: TGTGCCAGCAGCTTATTCACGCTTGAGACCCAGTACTTC
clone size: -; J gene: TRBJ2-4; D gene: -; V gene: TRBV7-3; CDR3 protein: CASSLTRRTLILAKNIQYF; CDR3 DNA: TGTGCCAGCAGCTTAACTCGACGGACTCTTATCCTAGCCAAAAACATTCAGTACTTC
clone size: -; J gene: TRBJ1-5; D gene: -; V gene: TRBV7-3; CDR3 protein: CASSRQRDNQPQHF; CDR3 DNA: TGTGCCAGCAGCCGTCAGAGGGACAATCAGCCCCAGCATTTT
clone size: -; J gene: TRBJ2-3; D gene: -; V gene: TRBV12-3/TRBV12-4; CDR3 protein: CASSSWASTDTQYF; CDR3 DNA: TGTGCCAGCAGTAGTTGGGCGAGCACAGATACGCAGTATTTT
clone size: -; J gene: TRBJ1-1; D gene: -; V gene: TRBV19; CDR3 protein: CASREGHPITEAFF; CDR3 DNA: TGTGCCAGTAGGGAGGGGCACCCGATCACTGAAGCTTTCTTT
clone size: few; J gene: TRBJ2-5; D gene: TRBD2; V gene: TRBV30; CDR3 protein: CAWSRSSGRAWETQYF; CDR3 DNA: TGTGCCTGGAGTCGTAGTAGCGGGAGGGCATGGGAGACCCAGTACTTC
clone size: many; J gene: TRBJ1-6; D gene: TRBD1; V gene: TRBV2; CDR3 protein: CASSVGTENSPLHF; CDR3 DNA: TGTGCCAGCAGTGTTGGGACAGAGAATTCACCCCTCCACTTT
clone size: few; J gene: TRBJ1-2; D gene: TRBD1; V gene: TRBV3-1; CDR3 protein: CASSQVGAGGGYTF; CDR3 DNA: TGTGCCAGCAGCCAAGTGGGAGCAGGGGGCGGCTACACCTTC
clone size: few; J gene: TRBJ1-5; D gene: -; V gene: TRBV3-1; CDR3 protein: CASSHGHLDGQPQHF; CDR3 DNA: TGTGCCAGCAGCCACGGACACCTCGACGGGCAGCCCCAGCATTTT
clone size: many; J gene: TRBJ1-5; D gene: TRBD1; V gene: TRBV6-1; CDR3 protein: CASKDQGGYQPQHF; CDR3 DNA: TGTGCCAGCAAGGATCAGGGGGGATACCAGCCCCAGCATTTT
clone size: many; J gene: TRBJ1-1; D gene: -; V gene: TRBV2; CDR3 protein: CASSETGIPNTEAFF; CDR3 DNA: TGTGCCAGCAGCGAAACAGGGATACCGAACACTGAAGCTTTCTTT
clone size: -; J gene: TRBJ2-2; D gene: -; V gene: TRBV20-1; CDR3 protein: CSATPTRSGELFF; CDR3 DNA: TGCAGTGCCACACCAACTAGATCCGGGGAGCTGTTTTTT
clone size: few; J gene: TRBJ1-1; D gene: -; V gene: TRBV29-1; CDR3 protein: CSVEVRGLSTEAFF; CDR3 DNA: TGCAGCGTTGAAGTAAGGGGTCTGAGCACTGAAGCTTTCTTT
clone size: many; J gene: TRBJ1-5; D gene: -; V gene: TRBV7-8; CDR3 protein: CASSLAGDQNQPQHF; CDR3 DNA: TGTGCCAGCAGCTTGGCAGGGGACCAGAATCAGCCCCAGCATTTT
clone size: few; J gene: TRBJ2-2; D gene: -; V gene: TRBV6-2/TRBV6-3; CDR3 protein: CASSQDTYTGELFF; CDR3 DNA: TGTGCCAGCAGCCAGGACACCTACACCGGGGAGCTGTTTTTT
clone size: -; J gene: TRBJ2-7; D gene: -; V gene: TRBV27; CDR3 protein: CASSSKGLPLDPGQYF; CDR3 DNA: TGTGCCAGCAGTTCAAAGGGACTCCCATTGGATCCGGGGCAGTACTTC
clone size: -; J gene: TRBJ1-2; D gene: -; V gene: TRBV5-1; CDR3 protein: CASSLDGFVGYTF; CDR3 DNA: TGCGCCAGCAGCTTGGACGGATTCGTTGGCTACACCTTC
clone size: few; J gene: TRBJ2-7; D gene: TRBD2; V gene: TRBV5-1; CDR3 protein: CASSSGLAGPEQYF; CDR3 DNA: TGCGCCAGCAGCTCCGGACTAGCGGGACCCGAGCAGTACTTC
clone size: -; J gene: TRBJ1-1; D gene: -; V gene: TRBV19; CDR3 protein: CASIPGQPNTEAFF; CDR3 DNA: TGTGCCAGTATTCCAGGGCAGCCGAACACTGAAGCTTTCTTT
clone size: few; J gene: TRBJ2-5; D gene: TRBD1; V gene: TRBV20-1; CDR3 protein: CSAKGLGDRVIETQYF; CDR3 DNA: TGCAGTGCTAAAGGTTTGGGAGACAGGGTTATAGAGACCCAGTACTTC
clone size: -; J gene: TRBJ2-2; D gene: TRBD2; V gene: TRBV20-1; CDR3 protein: CSARVAGGNTGELFF; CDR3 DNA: TGCAGTGCTAGAGTAGCGGGAGGTAACACCGGGGAGCTGTTTTTT
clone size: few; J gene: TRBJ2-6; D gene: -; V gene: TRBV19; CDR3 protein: CASSKTTTYSGANVLTF; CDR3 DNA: TGTGCCAGTAGTAAGACAACTACCTACTCTGGGGCCAACGTCCTGACTTTC
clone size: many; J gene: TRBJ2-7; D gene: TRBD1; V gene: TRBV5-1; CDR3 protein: CASKDRQGPYEQYF; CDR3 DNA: TGCGCCAGCAAGGACCGACAGGGACCCTACGAGCAGTACTTC
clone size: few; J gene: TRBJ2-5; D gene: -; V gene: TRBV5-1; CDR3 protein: CASSPATGEQPQYF; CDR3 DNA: TGCGCCAGCAGCCCGGCGACAGGTGAACAGCCCCAGTACTTC
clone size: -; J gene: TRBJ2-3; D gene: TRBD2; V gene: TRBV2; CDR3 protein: CASGGLAGSTDTQYF; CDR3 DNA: TGTGCCAGCGGTGGACTAGCGGGTTCCACAGATACGCAGTATTTT